This T cell receptor (beta chain) was obtained from a study of blood T cell repertoires in COVID-19 (dated by TCRdb to about 2020). With regard to the full study: Collaborator samples came from the United States, Italy and Spain and covered acute and convalescent phases of COVID-19. A freely available public database, intended as a resource for researchers studying the immune response to SARS-CoV-2, is where the repertoires were released. Where HLA class I and class II types were available, the types were taken from metadata supplied by the sample provider, not from assay-based typing. Subjects who had been exposed to COVID-19, were actively infected with it, or had recovered from it provided the deeply sampled blood TCRbeta repertoires that made up the dataset. Samples came from the ongoing ImmuneRACE study (first 160 participants) plus 1,254 subjects from 6 global collaborators. Sample metadata almost always included a de-identified subject ID, COVID-19 status, age in years and sex. The prospective study material was composed of cDNA or gDNA derived from T cells, B-cell-depleted T cells, or PBMCs.

At one collaborating source in Seattle, patients were enrolled during active infection and were followed longitudinally through the course of disease. Collaborating institutions collected whole blood in K2EDTA tubes following their own protocols. Collaborator samples were shipped for TCRbeta analysis as frozen whole blood, isolated PBMCs, or DNA extracted from either sample type. Taken from the germline V gene, the CDR1 and CDR2 loops are MNHEY and SVGAGI. Germline trimming: 5 bases from V, 4 bases from J; junction bases outside gene matches: 6. From the cysteine through the phenylalanine, the CDR3 covers 15 amino acids. The read is trimmed to its CDR3 DNA, 45 bases read in frame from base 1. Regarding this clone: No antigen is known for it. The sample holds no much larger clone one base away, and base qualities are not on file.

The immunoSEQ Assay, a bias-controlled multiplex PCR, was used to amplify TCRbeta CDR3 regions from genomic DNA. The paper's processing steps were these. The number of nucleated cells in each sample was estimated by amplification of reference gene primers within the assay. To quantify the absolute abundance of each unique TCRbeta CDR3 rearrangement, sequence reads were collapsed and filtered. For each sample, productive Simpson clonality was calculated by taking the square root of Simpson's diversity index across productive rearrangements. Imported from immuneACCESS, the table was reduced by TCRdb to in-frame sequences with V and J called. These copies leave out some clones; in studies compared against another copy, an unresolved V gene accounts for under half, and the cause of the remainder is not known. The V and J calls and clone size were taken over from that table, and D and trimming were inferred from the DNA. The sample profile shows about 210,000 clones; approximately 80% of them were found once. The leading ten clones occupy roughly a tenth of the sample.

On the study overall, not on this receptor specifically: How much clinical and demographic metadata was included differed by source and by participant, and the metadata was provided uncurated.

The sequencing input was peripheral blood. The source of this sequence is a woman older than 75 with COVID-19, enrolled during active disease. The chain uses TRBV6-5 and TRBJ1-5, and 9 junction bases match TRBD1. The sequence in DNA is TGTGCCAGCAGTCCCCGGACAGGGGATAATCAGCCCCAGCATTTT. This gives the protein CASSPRTGDNQPQHF.